This T cell receptor (beta chain) was obtained from a study of T cell responses to AZD1222 COVID-19 vaccine. The V gene end was trimmed by 3 bases and the J gene end by 4 bases; junction bases not matched to a gene: 6. Germline values: CDR1 SEHNR, CDR2 FQNEAQ (reference sequence). The CDR3 loop spans 15 amino acids. Profiling relied on immunoSEQ multiplex PCR, and the TCRdb table lists in-frame clones only, not all of them. The data show 150,000 to 200,000 clones, approximately 94% seen once. This TCR was recovered from an adult who received the AZD1222 COVID-19 vaccine. The input for sequencing was peripheral blood, taken 28 days after the second AZD1222 dose. The V gene is TRBV7-9, the J gene TRBJ1-2, with 9 bases lining up with TRBD1. CDR3 loop: CASSLGQGFSYGYTF. In DNA form, the CDR3 reads TGTGCCAGCAGCTTGGGACAGGGTTTTAGCTATGGCTACACCTTC.